The sequence of this T cell receptor beta chain was determined in a study of blood T cell repertoires in COVID-19. Cohorts were assigned according to the clinical history that participants reported. With V trimmed by 5 bases and J by 7 bases, 7 bases remained unmatched. This CDR3 spans 13 amino acids. Per germline, CDR1 MNHEY and CDR2 SMNVEV (reference sequence). As originally analysed: Reference gene primer amplification gave nucleated cell count estimates. Sequencing used immunoSEQ multiplex PCR; TCRdb keeps in-frame clones, though not all of them. The D gene and trimming were derived from the DNA, and the V and J assignments and clone size from that table. The table shows over 400,000 clones, with approximately 91% occurring only once.

The source material was PBMCs or T cells enriched from blood (not recorded which). The J gene is TRBJ1-2, the V gene TRBV27; TRBD1 agrees at 7 bases. The sequence derives from a woman aged 55-69 years who had recovered from COVID-19. This chain's CDR3 is CASSPGQAGGYTF. Written as DNA, the CDR3 is TGTGCCAGCAGTCCCGGACAGGCGGGTGGCTACACCTTC.